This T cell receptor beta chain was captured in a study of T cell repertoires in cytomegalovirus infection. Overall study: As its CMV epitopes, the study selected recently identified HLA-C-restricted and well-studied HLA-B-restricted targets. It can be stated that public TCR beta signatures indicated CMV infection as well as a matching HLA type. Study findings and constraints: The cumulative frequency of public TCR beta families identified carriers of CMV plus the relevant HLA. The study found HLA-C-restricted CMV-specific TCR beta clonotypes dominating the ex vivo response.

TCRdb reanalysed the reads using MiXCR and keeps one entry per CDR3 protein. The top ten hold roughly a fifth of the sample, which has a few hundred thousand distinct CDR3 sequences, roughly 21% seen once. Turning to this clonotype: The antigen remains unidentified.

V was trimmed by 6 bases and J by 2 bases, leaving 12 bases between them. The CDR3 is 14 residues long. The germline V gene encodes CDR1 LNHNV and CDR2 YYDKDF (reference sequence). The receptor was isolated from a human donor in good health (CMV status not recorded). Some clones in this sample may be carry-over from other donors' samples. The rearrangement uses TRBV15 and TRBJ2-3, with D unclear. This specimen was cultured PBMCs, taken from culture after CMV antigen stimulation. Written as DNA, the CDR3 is TGTGCCACCAGTTGGGGATCGCCCACAGATACGCAGTATTTT. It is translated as CATSWGSPTDTQYF.